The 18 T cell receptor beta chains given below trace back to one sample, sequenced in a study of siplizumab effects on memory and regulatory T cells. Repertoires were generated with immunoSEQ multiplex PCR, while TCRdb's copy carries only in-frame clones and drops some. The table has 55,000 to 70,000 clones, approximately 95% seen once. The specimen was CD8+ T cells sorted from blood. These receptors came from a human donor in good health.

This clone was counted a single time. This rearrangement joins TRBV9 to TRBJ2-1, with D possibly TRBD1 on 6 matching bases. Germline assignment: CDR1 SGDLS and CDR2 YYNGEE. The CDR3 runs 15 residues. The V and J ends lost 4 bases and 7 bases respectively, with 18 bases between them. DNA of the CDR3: TGTGCCAGCAGCCCTAGTGGGGGCACTATAAATGAGCAGTTCTTC. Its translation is CASSPSGGTINEQFF.

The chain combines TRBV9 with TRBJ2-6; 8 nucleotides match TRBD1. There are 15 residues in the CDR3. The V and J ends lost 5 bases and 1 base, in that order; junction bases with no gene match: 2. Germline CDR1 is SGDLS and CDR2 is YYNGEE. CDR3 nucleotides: TGTGCCAGCAGGCGGACAGGGTCTGGGGCCAACGTCCTGACTTTC. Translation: CASRRTGSGANVLTF.

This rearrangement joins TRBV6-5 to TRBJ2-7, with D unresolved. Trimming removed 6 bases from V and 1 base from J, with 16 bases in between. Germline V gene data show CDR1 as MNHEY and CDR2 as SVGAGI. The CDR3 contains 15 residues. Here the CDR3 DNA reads TGTGCCAGCAGGCAAGGATGGGCGGCTTCCTACGAGCAGTACTTC. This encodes CASRQGWAASYEQYF.

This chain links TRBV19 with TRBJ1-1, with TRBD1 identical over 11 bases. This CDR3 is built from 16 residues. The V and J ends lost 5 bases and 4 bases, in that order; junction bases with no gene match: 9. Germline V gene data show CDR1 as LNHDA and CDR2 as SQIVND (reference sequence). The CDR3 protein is CASSYRDRGDLTEAFF. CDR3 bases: TGTGCCAGTAGTTACCGGGACAGGGGGGACCTCACTGAAGCTTTCTTT.

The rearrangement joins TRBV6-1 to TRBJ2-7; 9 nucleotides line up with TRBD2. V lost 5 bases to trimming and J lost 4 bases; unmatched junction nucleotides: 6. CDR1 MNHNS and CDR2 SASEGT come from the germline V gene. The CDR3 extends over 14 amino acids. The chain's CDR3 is CASSPLAGGYEQYF. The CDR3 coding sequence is TGTGCCAGCAGTCCCCTTGCGGGGGGGTACGAGCAGTACTTC.

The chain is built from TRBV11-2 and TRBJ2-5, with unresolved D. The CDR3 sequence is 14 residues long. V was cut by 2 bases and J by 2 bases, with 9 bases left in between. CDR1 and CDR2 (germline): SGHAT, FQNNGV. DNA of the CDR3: TGTGCCAGCAGCTTATTTTCTAGTCAAGAGACCCAGTACTTC. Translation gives CASSLFSSQETQYF.

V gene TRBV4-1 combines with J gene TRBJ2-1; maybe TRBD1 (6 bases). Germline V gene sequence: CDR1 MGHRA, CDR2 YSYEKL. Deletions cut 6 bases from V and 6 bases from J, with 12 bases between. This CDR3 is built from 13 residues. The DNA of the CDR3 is TGCGCCAGCAGTCGGACAGTCAGCAATGAGCAGTTCTTC. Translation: CASSRTVSNEQFF.

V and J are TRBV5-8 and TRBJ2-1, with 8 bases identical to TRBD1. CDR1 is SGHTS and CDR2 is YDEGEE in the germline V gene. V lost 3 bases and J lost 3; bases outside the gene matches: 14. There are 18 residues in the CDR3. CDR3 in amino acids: CASSSPPGAQGVYNEQFF. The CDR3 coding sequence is TGTGCCAGCAGCTCTCCCCCCGGGGCACAGGGGGTCTACAATGAGCAGTTCTTC. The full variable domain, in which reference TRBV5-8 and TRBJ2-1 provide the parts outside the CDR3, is EAGVTQSPTHLIKTRGQQATLRCSPISGHTSVYWYQQALGLGLQFLLWYDEGEERNRGNFPPRFSGRQFPNYSSELNVNALELEDSALYLCASSSPPGAQGVYNEQFFGPGTRLTVL.

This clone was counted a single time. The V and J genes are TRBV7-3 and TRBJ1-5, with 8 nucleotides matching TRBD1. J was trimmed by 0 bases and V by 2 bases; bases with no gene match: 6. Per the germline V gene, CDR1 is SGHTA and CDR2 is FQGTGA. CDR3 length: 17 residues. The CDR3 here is CASSLRLRGLSNQPQHF. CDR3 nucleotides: TGTGCCAGCAGCTTACGCCTCAGGGGGCTTAGCAATCAGCCCCAGCATTTT.

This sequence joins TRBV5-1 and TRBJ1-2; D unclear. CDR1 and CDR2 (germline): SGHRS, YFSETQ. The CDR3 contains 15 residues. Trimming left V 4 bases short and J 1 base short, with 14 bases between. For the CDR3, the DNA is TGCGCCAGCAGCCCACATTCCGACCTTAACTATGGCTACACCTTC. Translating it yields CASSPHSDLNYGYTF. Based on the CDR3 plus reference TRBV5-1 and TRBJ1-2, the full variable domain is KAGVTQTPRYLIKTRGQQVTLSCSPISGHRSVSWYQQTPGQGLQFLFEYFSETQRNKGNFPGRFSGRQFSNSRSEMNVSTLELGDSALYLCASSPHSDLNYGYTFGSGTRLTVV.

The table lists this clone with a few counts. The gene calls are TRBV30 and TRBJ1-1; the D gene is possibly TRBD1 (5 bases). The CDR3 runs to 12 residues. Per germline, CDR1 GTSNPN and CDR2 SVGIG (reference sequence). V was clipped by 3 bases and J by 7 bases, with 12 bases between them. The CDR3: CAWRVGRLEAFF. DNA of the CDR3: TGTGCCTGGAGGGTGGGGCGCCTTGAAGCTTTCTTT.

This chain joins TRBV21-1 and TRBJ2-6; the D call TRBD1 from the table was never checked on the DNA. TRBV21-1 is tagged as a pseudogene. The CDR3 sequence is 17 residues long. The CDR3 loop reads CASSKSNSISGANVLTF. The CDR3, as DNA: TGTGCCAGCAGCAAAAGTAACAGTATCTCTGGGGCCAACGTCCTGACTTTC.

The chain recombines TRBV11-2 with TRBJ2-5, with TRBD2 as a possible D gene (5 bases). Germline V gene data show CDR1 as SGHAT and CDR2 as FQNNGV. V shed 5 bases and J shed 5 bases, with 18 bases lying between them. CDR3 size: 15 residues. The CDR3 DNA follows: TGTGCCAGCAGCCGACATAGGGAGTTCTTTGAGACCCAGTACTTC. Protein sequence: CASSRHREFFETQYF.

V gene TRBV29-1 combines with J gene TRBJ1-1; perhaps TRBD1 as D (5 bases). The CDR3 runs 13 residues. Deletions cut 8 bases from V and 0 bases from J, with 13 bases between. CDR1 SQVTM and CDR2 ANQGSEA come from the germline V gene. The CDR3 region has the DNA TGCAGCATTTCAAGGGGCATGAACACTGAAGCTTTCTTT. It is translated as CSISRGMNTEAFF.

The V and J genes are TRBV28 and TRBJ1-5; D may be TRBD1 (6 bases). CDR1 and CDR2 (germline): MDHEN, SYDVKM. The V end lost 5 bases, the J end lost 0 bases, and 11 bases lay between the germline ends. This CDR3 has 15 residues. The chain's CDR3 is CASSPGQYSNQPQHF. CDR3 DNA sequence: TGTGCCAGCAGTCCCGGACAGTATAGCAATCAGCCCCAGCATTTT.

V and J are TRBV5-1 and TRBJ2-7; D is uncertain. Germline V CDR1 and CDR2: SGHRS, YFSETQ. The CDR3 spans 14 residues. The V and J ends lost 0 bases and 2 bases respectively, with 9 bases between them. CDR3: CASSLEVSTYEQYF. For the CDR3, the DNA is TGCGCCAGCAGCTTGGAAGTCAGCACCTACGAGCAGTACTTC.

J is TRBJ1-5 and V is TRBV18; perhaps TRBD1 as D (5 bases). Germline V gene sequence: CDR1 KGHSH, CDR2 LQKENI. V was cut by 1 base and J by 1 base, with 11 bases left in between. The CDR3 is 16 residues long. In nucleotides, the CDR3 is TGTGCCAGCTCACCACAGGGACGGGGGAGCAATCAGCCCCAGCATTTT. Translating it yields CASSPQGRGSNQPQHF.

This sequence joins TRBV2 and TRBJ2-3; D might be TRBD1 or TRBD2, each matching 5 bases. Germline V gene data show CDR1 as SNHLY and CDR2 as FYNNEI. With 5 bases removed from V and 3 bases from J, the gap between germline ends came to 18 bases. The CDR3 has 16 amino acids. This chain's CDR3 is CASSLVGALGTDTQYF. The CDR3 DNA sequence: TGTGCCAGCAGTCTTGTCGGGGCCCTAGGAACAGATACGCAGTATTTT. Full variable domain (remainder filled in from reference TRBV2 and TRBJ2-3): EPEVTQTPSHQVTQMGQEVILRCVPISNHLYFYWYRQILGQKVEFLVSFYNNEISEKSEIFDDQFSVERPDGSNFTLKIRSTKLEDSAMYFCASSLVGALGTDTQYFGPGTRLTVL.